One TCR beta chain is described in this entry. Its antigen is unknown. Per-nucleotide qualities are absent, and no much larger clonotype sits a single base away. The trim is 5 bases for V and 2 bases for J, with a gap of 16 bases between the germline ends. Looking up the germline V gene yields CDR1 SGHVS and CDR2 FNYEAQ. The CDR3 measures 15 amino acids from cysteine to phenylalanine. Just the 45-base CDR3 DNA is kept, in frame starting at base 1. This record comes from a study of memory CD4+ T cells and cytomegalovirus serostatus (dated by TCRdb to about 2019). Notes on the research overall: The cohort included about 33 healthy adults from Belgium, of whom 9 were CMV seropositive and about 24 were CMV seronegative. To replicate a published TCR-based CMV serostatus classifier, the study sequenced CD4+ memory TCRbeta repertoires from a Belgian cohort whose cytomegalovirus serostatus was known. The paper's findings and limits, for the study overall: For predicting CMV serostatus, the median bootstrapped AUC was about 0.94 using the original framework and over 0.9 using a US-trained random forest. The results were interpreted as suggesting that the CMV-associated TCR signature is largely present in the CD4+ memory repertoire. On the Belgian cohort, the classifier built on the original framework reached a median bootstrapped AUC of almost 0.96, with a 95% CI of 0.76-1.00. Among the 150 or so previously reported CMV-associated TCRbeta sequences, some 67 showed up in the CD4+ memory repertoires, with each one found in between one and five individuals. Only CD4+CD45RO+ memory cells were sequenced, in contrast to the original study, which included naive and memory CD4+ and CD8+ populations.

A FACSAria II was used to sort memory CD4+ T cells, defined as single viable CD3+CD4+CD8-CD45RO+ cells. CMV serostatus was assessed using a Roche Elecsys assay, by which serum IgG against CMV pp150, pp28, p38 and p52 was detected. After the samples were thawed, total CD4+ T cells were enriched through positive selection using CD4 magnetic microbeads. The samples came from a different study that was designed specifically to examine the CD4+ T cell memory repertoire. Following standard operating procedures, peripheral blood mononuclear cells were isolated and cryopreserved, while serum was kept at -80 degrees C. The staining used CD3-PerCP (BW264/56), CD4-APC (RPA-T4), CD45RO-PE (UCHT1) and CD8-Pacific Orange (3B5) antibodies, and Sytox blue was used to exclude non-viable cells. The Quick-DNA Microprep Kit was used to extract genomic DNA from the sorted cells. Amplification of TCRbeta DNA was done with the immunoSEQ hsTCRbeta kit, following the protocol from the manufacturer. TCRbeta libraries were sequenced on an Illumina MiSeq instrument. The source study handled its data this way. Following removal of out-of-frame sequences, 2 million to 2.5 million distinct TCRbeta sequences were retained, with an average of approximately 69,000 per individual. Two values were used to score each individual: the count of under 200 previously reported CMV-associated TCRbeta sequences and the total count of productive distinct TCRbeta sequences. A beta-binomial model was reimplemented in Python, and scikit-learn random forests with default parameters were trained on US cohort data. On the Belgian cohort, classifier performance was reported as the median AUC, along with percentile confidence intervals, across 10,000 bootstrap iterations. In its TCRdb copy, this immuneACCESS table keeps in-frame sequences only and misses some clones. Where compared with another copy, unresolved V genes explain less than half of these, and the others have no known cause. V and J calls plus clone size are reproduced from that table; the DNA served to infer D and trimming. The sample includes around 84,000 clones, with 80% observed a single time. The ten largest account for around 0.75% of the sample.

The TCR was taken from an adult in good health and CMV-seronegative. The rearrangement combines TRBV7-6 with TRBJ2-7; matching of 6 bases hints at TRBD1 as the D gene. The sequenced sample was memory CD4+ T cells from blood. The DNA sequence reads TGTGCCAGCAGCAACCCCCTCGACAGGACCTACGAGCAGTACTTC. It specifies CASSNPLDRTYEQYF.